This T cell receptor (beta chain) was profiled in a study of blood T cells in healthy people across ages. Broader study findings: Versus aged donors, long-lived donors had higher diversity and more naive CD4+ cells. Per-million-T-cell TCR beta diversity fell roughly linearly with age.

This clonotype turned up a few times. What it binds is unknown. A sample-barcoded 5' primer and a J-beta primer mix were used in a second PCR of about 6 to 11 cycles. TCRdb fed the 5' RACE reads into MiXCR, producing one record per CDR3 protein. The repertoire holds over a million distinct CDR3 sequences, with 20% to 25% as singletons. Germline CDR1 reads MNHEY; CDR2 reads SVGAGI. The CDR3 has 16 amino acids. Trimming took off 6 bases at V and 6 bases at J, with 21 bases between the two ends. These same records also appear under a second study, on T cells of mothers and their children. As that study records: Nine systemically healthy Caucasian donors: three mothers, six children. Slightly, though not significantly, more overlap was seen in related than in unrelated mother-child pairs.

The sequencing input was blood. This chain links TRBV6-5 with TRBJ2-1; a possible D gene is TRBD1 (5 bases). This receptor was taken from a girl aged 2-15 years in good health. CDR3 in amino acids: CASSRTTGRAGNEQFF. The CDR3 DNA is TGTGCCAGCAGCCGAACTACCGGCAGGGCAGGCAATGAGCAGTTCTTC.